The present T cell receptor beta chain was sequenced within a study of cytomegalovirus exposure and HLA in healthy donors. The overall study: Genotyping showed around 80% of approximately 430 donors falling in the Caucasian-associated ancestry cluster. Overall study findings and caveats: According to the study, 150 to 200 TCR beta chains were cytomegalovirus-associated.

Of note for this clone: Its antigen remains unidentified. Other DNA sequences in the same sample also yield this CDR3.

Vbeta (60) and Jbeta (13) primers were used in the PCR. Some clones are missing from TCRdb's copy, which holds only in-frame ones; the method was immunoSEQ multiplex PCR. The sample carries under 150,000 clones, over 70% recorded once. V was shortened by 3 bases and J by 7 bases, with 13 bases between the two germline ends. Germline assignment: CDR1 SGHRS and CDR2 YFSETQ. The CDR3 runs to 14 residues. The sequenced sample consisted of PBMCs. This clonotype was obtained from a man aged 25-45 years in good health and CMV-seronegative. The V call is TRBV5-1, the J call TRBJ1-4; D is undetermined. CDR3 region: CASSSGQGSEKLFF. The CDR3 DNA is TGCGCCAGCAGCTCGGGCCAAGGGAGTGAAAAACTGTTTTTT.